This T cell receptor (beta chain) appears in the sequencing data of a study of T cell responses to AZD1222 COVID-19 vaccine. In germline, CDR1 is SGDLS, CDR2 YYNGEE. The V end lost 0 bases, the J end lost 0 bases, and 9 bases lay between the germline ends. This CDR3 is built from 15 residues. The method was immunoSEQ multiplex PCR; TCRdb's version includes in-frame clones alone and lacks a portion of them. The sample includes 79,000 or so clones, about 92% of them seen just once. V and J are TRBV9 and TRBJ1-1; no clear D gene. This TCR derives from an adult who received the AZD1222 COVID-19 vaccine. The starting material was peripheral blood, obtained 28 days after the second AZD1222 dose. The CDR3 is CASSVGASMNTEAFF. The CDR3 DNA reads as TGTGCCAGCAGCGTAGGGGCAAGCATGAACACTGAAGCTTTCTTT.